The T cell receptor (beta chain) under discussion was sequenced for a study of siplizumab effects on memory and regulatory T cells. The study's findings and limits: Unstimulated subsets accounted for the mapping of only a minor share of the clones that were alloreactive. The study found naive T cells seemingly more diverse than memory cells and seemingly major alloresponse contributors. Confirmation that proliferating Tregs from siplizumab cultures had suppressive function was not obtained.

The CDR3 contains 16 residues. The junction had 11 bases not matched to a gene; V was cut back by 8 bases and J by 8 bases. CDR1 LNHDA and CDR2 SQIVND come from the germline V gene (reference sequence). Per-sample assaying covered roughly 100,000 TCR templates. TCRdb's table, derived via immunoSEQ multiplex PCR, lists solely in-frame clones and lacks some. The sample includes some 96,000 clones, approximately 94% of them seen just once. As to this clone: Its target is not known.

The chain uses TRBV19 and TRBJ2-2; 13 nucleotides match TRBD2. The sample was non-Treg CD4+ T cells sorted from blood. This clonotype was obtained from a human donor in good health. The CDR3 here is CASGELAGGSLGELFF. CDR3 bases: TGTGCCAGTGGAGAACTAGCGGGAGGGTCCTTGGGGGAGCTGTTTTTT.